These 5 T cell receptor beta chains came from one sample sequenced in a study of cytomegalovirus exposure and HLA in healthy donors. 13 Jbeta primers and 60 Vbeta primers were used for the PCR. Profiling relied on immunoSEQ multiplex PCR, and the TCRdb table lists in-frame clones only, not all of them. The sample includes some 150,000 clones, around three fifths of them seen just once. What was sequenced was PBMCs. These receptors all stem from a woman under 40 in good health and CMV-seropositive.

This chain links TRBV5-1 with TRBJ2-3; 8 bases match TRBD2. The CDR3 consists of 14 residues. Trimming took 6 bases from V and 1 from J; bases not matched to a gene: 4. From germline, CDR1 is SGHRS and CDR2 YFSETQ. The CDR3 loop is CASTPTSGTDTQYF. In DNA form, the CDR3 reads TGCGCCAGCACCCCGACTAGCGGCACAGATACGCAGTATTTT.

The chain recombines TRBV7-6 with TRBJ2-6; D is possibly TRBD1 (6 bases). The CDR3 covers 14 residues. Deletions cut 5 bases from V and 1 base from J, with 6 bases between. In germline, CDR1 is SGHVS, CDR2 FNYEAQ. The CDR3 loop reads CASSQGSGANVLTF. The CDR3 nucleotides are TGTGCCAGCAGCCAGGGGTCTGGGGCCAACGTCCTGACTTTC.

V usage is TRBV4-1 and J usage is TRBJ2-1, with 11 nucleotides matching TRBD2. Germline V CDR1 and CDR2: MGHRA, YSYEKL. The trim removed 4 bases at V and 0 bases at J, leaving 14 bases unmatched. The CDR3 totals 20 residues. DNA of the CDR3: TGCGCCAGCAGCCCCCGGACTAGCGGGCATATGATTAGCTCCTACAATGAGCAGTTCTTC. This sequence encodes CASSPRTSGHMISSYNEQFF.

The rearrangement links TRBV9 to TRBJ1-6, with TRBD1 matching over 9 bases. The germline V gene encodes CDR1 SGDLS and CDR2 YYNGEE. The CDR3 runs 14 residues. Trimming took 8 bases from V and 5 from J; bases not matched to a gene: 5. In DNA form, the CDR3 reads TGTGCCAGTTCGACAGGGGGAAATAATTCACCCCTCCACTTT. This sequence encodes CASSTGGNNSPLHF.

V gene TRBV10-1 combines with J gene TRBJ2-7; 11 bases match TRBD1. J was trimmed by 6 bases and V by 6 bases; bases with no gene match: 1. CDR3 length: 12 residues. Germline lookup yields CDR1 WNHNN and CDR2 SYGVQD (reference sequence). Here the CDR3 DNA reads TGCGCCAGCAGGGGACAGGGGGGCGAGCAGTACTTC. Translated: CASRGQGGEQYF.